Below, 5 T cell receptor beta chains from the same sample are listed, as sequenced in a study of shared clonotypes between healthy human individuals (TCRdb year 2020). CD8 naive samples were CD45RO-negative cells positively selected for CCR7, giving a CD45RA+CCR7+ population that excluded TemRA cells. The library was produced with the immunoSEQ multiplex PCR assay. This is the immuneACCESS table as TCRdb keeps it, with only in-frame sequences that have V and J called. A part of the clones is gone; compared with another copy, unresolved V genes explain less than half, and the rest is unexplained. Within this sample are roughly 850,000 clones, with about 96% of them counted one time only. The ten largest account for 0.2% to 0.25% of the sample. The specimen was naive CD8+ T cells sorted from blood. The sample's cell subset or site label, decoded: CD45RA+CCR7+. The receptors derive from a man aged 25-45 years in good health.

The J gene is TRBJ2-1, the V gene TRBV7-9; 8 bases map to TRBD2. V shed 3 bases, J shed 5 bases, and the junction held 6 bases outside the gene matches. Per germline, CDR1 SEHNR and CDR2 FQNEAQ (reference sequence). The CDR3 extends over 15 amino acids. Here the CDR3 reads CASSFSGLADNEQFF. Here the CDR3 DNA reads TGTGCCAGCAGCTTCTCTGGACTAGCAGACAATGAGCAGTTCTTC.

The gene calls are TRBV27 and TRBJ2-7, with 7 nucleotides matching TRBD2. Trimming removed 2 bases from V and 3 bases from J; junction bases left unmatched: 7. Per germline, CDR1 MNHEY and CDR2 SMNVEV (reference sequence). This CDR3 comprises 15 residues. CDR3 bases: TGTGCCAGCAGTTTACATCCTAGGACTAGCTACGAGCAGTACTTC. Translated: CASSLHPRTSYEQYF.

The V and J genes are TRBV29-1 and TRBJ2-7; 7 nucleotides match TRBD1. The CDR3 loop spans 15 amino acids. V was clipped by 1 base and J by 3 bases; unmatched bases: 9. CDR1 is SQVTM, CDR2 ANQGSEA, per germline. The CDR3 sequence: CSVEGRRQGDYEQYF. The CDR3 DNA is TGCAGCGTTGAAGGGAGGAGACAGGGAGACTACGAGCAGTACTTC.

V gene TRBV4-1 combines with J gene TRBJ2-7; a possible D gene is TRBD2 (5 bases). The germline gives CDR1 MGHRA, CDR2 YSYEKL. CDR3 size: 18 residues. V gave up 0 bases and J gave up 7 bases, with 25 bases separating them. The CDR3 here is CASSQESMALAGPGEQYF. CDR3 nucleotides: TGCGCCAGCAGCCAAGAATCCATGGCTCTTGCAGGCCCGGGGGAGCAGTACTTC.

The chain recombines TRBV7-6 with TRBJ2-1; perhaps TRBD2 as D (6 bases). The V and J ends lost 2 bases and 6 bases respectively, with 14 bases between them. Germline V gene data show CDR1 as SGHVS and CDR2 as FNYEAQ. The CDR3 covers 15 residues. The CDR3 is CASSLSPGGANEQFF. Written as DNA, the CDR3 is TGTGCCAGCAGCTTAAGTCCAGGAGGGGCCAATGAGCAGTTCTTC.